Following are 21 T cell receptor beta chains from one sample sequenced in a study of blood T cells in healthy people across ages. The authors ran a second PCR of roughly 6 to 11 cycles using a sample-barcoded 5' primer and a J-beta primer mix. Each CDR3 protein gets one entry after TCRdb re-called the 5' RACE reads with MiXCR. This sample has around 1,000,000 distinct CDR3 sequences, with about 23% found just once. The same sample was also used in a study of T cells of mothers and their children.

The sequencing input was blood. The receptor set was obtained from a girl aged 2 to 9 in good health.

The chain is built from TRBV6-1 and TRBJ2-1; tentative D call: TRBD2 (6 bases). Trimming stripped 5 bases from V and 3 bases from J, with 11 bases between. Germline loops: CDR1 MNHNS, CDR2 SASEGT. CDR3 length: 14 amino acids. The CDR3 sequence is CASSPRDFYNEQFF. The CDR3, as DNA: TGTGCCAGCAGTCCCCGGGACTTCTACAATGAGCAGTTCTTC.

This clonotype was seen repeatedly, ten times or more. The chain carries TRBV28 and TRBJ2-1; D ambiguous. The germline V gene encodes CDR1 MDHEN and CDR2 SYDVKM. V lost 4 bases to trimming and J lost 0 bases, with 16 bases between them. The CDR3 is made up of 17 amino acids. The CDR3 loop reads CASSSDWAGSSYNEQFF. The DNA for the CDR3 is TGTGCCAGCAGTTCCGATTGGGCCGGAAGCTCCTACAATGAGCAGTTCTTC.

CDR3 sequence reads: CASSLEAGWQETQYF. Written as DNA, the CDR3 is TGCGCCAGCAGCCTCGAGGCAGGATGGCAAGAGACCCAGTACTTC. This chain joins TRBV4-3 and TRBJ2-5; no firm D call. The germline V gene has CDR1 LGHNA and CDR2 YSLEER. With 4 bases removed from V and 2 bases from J, the gap between germline ends came to 14 bases. There are 15 residues in the CDR3.

The V call is TRBV5-8, the J call TRBJ1-1, with 7 bases that match TRBD1. V lost 4 bases to trimming and J lost 4 bases; unmatched junction nucleotides: 7. The CDR3 runs to 14 residues. CDR1 and CDR2 (germline): SGHTS, YDEGEE. This CDR3 reads CASSHLDRATEAFF. The CDR3 DNA sequence: TGTGCCAGCAGCCATCTCGACAGGGCCACTGAAGCTTTCTTT.

Turning to this clonotype: A read error may account for a junction end that differs from germline. The V and J genes are TRBV12-3 or TRBV12-4 and TRBJ2-6; D perhaps matches TRBD1 (5 bases). CDR3 length: 12 amino acids. The CDR3 loop reads CASSLGANVPTF. The CDR3 coding sequence is TGTGCCAGCAGTCTTGGGGCCAACGTCCCGACTTTC.

This clonotype has only a few counts. DNA of the CDR3: TGTGCCAGCAGCTCGGGACCGCCGTATGGCTACACCTTC. Its protein is CASSSGPPYGYTF. The chain joins TRBV11-3 to TRBJ1-2; a possible D gene is TRBD1 (5 bases). Trimming shortened V by 4 bases and J by 5 bases, and 11 bases separated the two germline ends. Per germline, CDR1 SGHNT and CDR2 YENEEA. This CDR3 has 13 amino acids.

V and J are TRBV12-3 or TRBV12-4 and TRBJ2-3; 15 bases are a match to TRBD2. Germline trimming cut 6 bases from V and 3 bases from J; bases unmatched to any gene: 16. This CDR3 is built from 20 residues. CDR3 loop: CASRPAPGTSGGIWTDTQYF. The DNA for the CDR3 is TGTGCCAGCAGGCCTGCCCCCGGGACTAGCGGGGGGATCTGGACAGATACGCAGTATTTT.

This sequence joins TRBV20-1 and TRBJ1-5; TRBD1 is a possible D gene (5 bases). V lost 6 bases to trimming and J lost 2 bases, with 14 bases between them. This CDR3 has 14 residues. Germline lookup yields CDR1 DFQATT and CDR2 SNEGSKA (reference sequence). For the CDR3, the DNA is TGCAGTGCAGCCTGGGGAGGGGGCAATCAGCCCCAGCATTTT. Its translation: CSAAWGGGNQPQHF.

This clonotype occurred a few times. The chain combines TRBV29-1 with TRBJ2-5, with D possibly matching TRBD2 (6 bases). Trimming removed 7 bases at V and 11 bases at J, with 23 bases between. The CDR3 has 13 amino acids. In germline, CDR1 is SQVTM, CDR2 ANQGSEA. The CDR3: CSAASVLLPEQYF. DNA of the CDR3: TGCAGCGCAGCTAGCGTGCTACTCCCGGAGCAGTACTTC. Using reference TRBV29-1 and TRBJ2-5 for the parts outside the CDR3, the full variable domain is SAVISQKPSRDICQRGTSLTIQCQVDSQVTMMFWYRQQPGQSLTLIATANQGSEATYESGFVIDKFPISRPNLTFSTLTVSNMSPEDSSIYLCSAASVLLPEQYFGPGTRLLVL.

The V and J genes are TRBV12-3 or TRBV12-4 and TRBJ2-2; D call uncertain. Trimming took off 6 bases at V and 4 bases at J, with 12 bases between the two ends. The CDR3 extends over 14 amino acids. CDR3 region: CASSPTSGTGELFF. CDR3 sequence (DNA): TGTGCCAGCAGCCCCACCTCCGGCACCGGGGAGCTGTTTTTT.

V gene TRBV15 combines with J gene TRBJ2-2; 9 positions agree with TRBD2. V shed 4 bases and J 1 base; nucleotides not matched to a gene: 4. Germline V gene data show CDR1 as LNHNV and CDR2 as YYDKDF (reference sequence). This CDR3 is built from 16 residues. The CDR3 coding sequence is TGTGCCACCAGCACGGCTAGCGGGGTGAACACCGGGGAGCTGTTTTTT. Translated: CATSTASGVNTGELFF.

This clonotype has a handful of counts. V and J are TRBV7-2 and TRBJ1-2; possible D gene TRBD1, 6 bases. V lost 4 bases, J lost 0 bases, and 18 bases lay in between. Germline V gene data show CDR1 as SGHTA and CDR2 as FQGNSA. This CDR3 has 17 residues. CDR3 amino acids: CASSWGRERLANYGYTF. The CDR3 DNA sequence: TGTGCCAGCAGCTGGGGGCGAGAGAGATTAGCTAACTATGGCTACACCTTC.

J is TRBJ2-5 and V is TRBV10-3; D gene unclear. Germline lookup yields CDR1 ENHRY and CDR2 SYGVKD. The CDR3 consists of 13 residues. Trimming stripped 2 bases from V and 5 bases from J, with 9 bases between. The CDR3 spells CAISEISAETQYF. As DNA, the CDR3 is TGTGCCATCAGTGAGATTTCCGCGGAGACCCAGTACTTC.

This clonotype was detected a few times. Compared with germline, one end of the junction differs, possibly owing to a read error. The CDR3 DNA follows: TGTGCCAGCCATGTTGCGGGCGGGAACACTGGAGCTTTCTTT. Translated, it gives CASHVAGGNTGAFF. The chain carries TRBV12-3 or TRBV12-4 and TRBJ1-1; D remains ambiguous. This CDR3 has 14 amino acids.

CDR3 residues: CSVVTGTGVGGNQPQHF. The CDR3 DNA is TGCAGCGTTGTAACCGGGACAGGGGTTGGGGGCAATCAGCCCCAGCATTTT. The chain links TRBV29-1 to TRBJ1-5; 10 bases match TRBD1. Trimming took 4 bases from V and 2 from J; bases not matched to a gene: 11. This CDR3 region has 17 residues. Germline V gene lookup returns CDR1 SQVTM and CDR2 ANQGSEA.

As to this clonotype: A junction boundary mismatches the germline segment, possibly from a read error. The chain links TRBV5-5 to TRBJ1-5, with D unresolved. The CDR3 has 14 residues. CDR1 and CDR2 from the germline V gene are SGHKS and YYEKEE (reference sequence). CDR3 DNA: TGTGCCAGCAGCTTGGGGCTTCTCAATCAGCTCCAGCATTTT. Its translation is CASSLGLLNQLQHF.

This clonotype was found a few times. The chain joins TRBV7-2 to TRBJ2-5; no clear D gene. V lost 3 bases, J lost 4 bases, and 9 bases lay in between. CDR1 and CDR2 (germline): SGHTA, FQGNSA. The CDR3 runs to 13 residues. CDR3: CASSLGSTETQYF. CDR3 in DNA: TGTGCCAGCAGCTTGGGTAGTACAGAGACCCAGTACTTC. The full variable domain, rest sourced from reference TRBV7-2 and TRBJ2-5, is GAGVSQSPSNKVTEKGKDVELRCDPISGHTALYWYRQSLGQGLEFLIYFQGNSAPDKSGLPSDRFSAERTGGSVSTLTIQRTQQEDSAVYLCASSLGSTETQYFGPGTRLLVL.

This rearrangement joins TRBV29-1 to TRBJ2-7; perhaps D is TRBD1 or TRBD2 (5 bases each). This CDR3 contains 11 residues. The V gene's germline CDR1 is SQVTM and CDR2 ANQGSEA. V was trimmed by 2 bases and J by 12 bases, leaving 14 bases between them. This chain's CDR3 is CSVERSGRLYF. The CDR3 DNA sequence: TGCAGCGTTGAAAGGTCGGGGCGATTGTACTTC.

The table lists this clonotype with a few counts. The chain links TRBV29-1 to TRBJ1-1; D not certain. Trimming stripped 4 bases from V and 5 bases from J, with 17 bases between. Germline loops: CDR1 SQVTM, CDR2 ANQGSEA. The CDR3 is 14 amino acids. The CDR3 DNA is TGCAGCGTTGCCGGGCTCCGAACGGGGACTGAAGCTTTCTTT. The encoded protein is CSVAGLRTGTEAFF.

This clonotype was seen a few times. The rearrangement joins TRBV5-6 to TRBJ2-3; D unclear. CDR1 and CDR2 (germline): SGHDT, YYEEEE. The CDR3 covers 15 residues. Trimming left V 0 bases short and J 1 base short, with 9 bases between. CDR3 in DNA: TGTGCCAGCAGCTTGGCTTTTGCAGGCACAGATACGCAGTATTTT. This codes for CASSLAFAGTDTQYF.

The chain links TRBV11-2 to TRBJ2-1; TRBD2 aligns across 9 bases. Germline loops: CDR1 SGHAT, CDR2 FQNNGV. The CDR3 has 17 residues. V shed 1 base, J shed 8 bases, and the junction held 12 bases outside the gene matches. CDR3 protein: CASSLGIPSGRRDEQFF. DNA for the CDR3: TGTGCCAGCAGCTTAGGGATCCCAAGCGGGAGGAGGGATGAGCAGTTCTTC.